Each of the 28 T cell receptor beta chains below was sequenced from the same sample in a study of blood T cells in healthy people across ages. Alongside a J-beta primer mix, a sample-barcoded 5' primer served in a second PCR lasting about 7 to 12 cycles. Each CDR3 protein gets one entry after TCRdb re-called the 5' RACE reads with MiXCR. The sample carries roughly 410,000 distinct CDR3 sequences, 52% recorded once. Sequencing input: blood. The receptors were gathered from a man in his fifties or sixties in good health.

This clonotype was seen more than once but under ten times. The chain uses TRBV20-1 and TRBJ2-1; TRBD2 agrees at 10 bases. V shed 5 bases, J shed 6 bases, and the junction held 7 bases outside the gene matches. CDR1 DFQATT and CDR2 SNEGSKA come from the germline V gene (reference sequence). The CDR3 totals 14 residues. CDR3 DNA: TGCAGTGCTGTCTTAGCGGGGGGAGGCAATGAGCAGTTCTTC. Translating it yields CSAVLAGGGNEQFF.

About this clonotype itself: The germline gene is not matched at one end of the junction; a read error may be the cause. The chain carries TRBV20-1 and TRBJ2-5; no clear D. The germline V gene encodes CDR1 DFQATT and CDR2 SNEGSKA (reference sequence). The CDR3 consists of 15 residues. For the CDR3, the DNA is TGCAGTGCTAGAGATTCGAGGATTTACCAAGAGGCCCAGTACTTC. Amino acids: CSARDSRIYQEAQYF.

This clonotype turned up a few times. The genes are TRBV5-5 and TRBJ2-7, with D perhaps matching TRBD1 (6 bases). The CDR3 is made up of 16 amino acids. Trimming cost V 0 bases and J 4 bases, with 17 bases left between them. Germline lookup yields CDR1 SGHKS and CDR2 YYEKEE (reference sequence). The CDR3 nucleotides are TGTGCCAGCAGCTTGGGAGCGCGTCCAGGGGTTTACGAGCAGTACTTC. This encodes CASSLGARPGVYEQYF.

Comments on this clonotype: Being one base from a much bigger clone, this may be a read error. The V call is TRBV5-1, the J call TRBJ2-1, with D perhaps assigned TRBD1 or TRBD2 (5 bases each). The CDR3 loop spans 19 amino acids. In germline, CDR1 is SGHRS, CDR2 YFSETQ. CDR3 sequence reads: CASGLIPRGPSSSYNEQFF. As DNA, the CDR3 is TGCGCCAGCGGCTTGATTCCCCGGGGACCCTCTAGCTCCTACAATGAGCAGTTCTTC.

This sequence joins TRBV6-5 and TRBJ2-1, with 7 positions matching TRBD1. The junction had 7 bases not matched to a gene; V was cut back by 7 bases and J by 4 bases. The CDR3 is 14 amino acids. From germline, CDR1 is MNHEY and CDR2 SVGAGI. CDR3 in DNA: TGTGCCAGCAACAGGGACAGTGTTTACAATGAGCAGTTCTTC. Residues: CASNRDSVYNEQFF.

In this sample, this clonotype turned up once. V and J are TRBV3-1 and TRBJ2-1; D is unclear. The ends were cut back, 1 base at V and 1 base at J, with 8 bases in the middle. This CDR3 comprises 15 residues. Germline-derived CDR1 and CDR2 are LGHDT and YNNKEL (reference sequence). CDR3 coding DNA: TGTGCCAGCAGCCAAGGTGGGGTGTCCTACAATGAGCAGTTCTTC. Amino acid sequence: CASSQGGVSYNEQFF.

The rearrangement joins TRBV29-1 to TRBJ1-2; D possibly corresponds to TRBD1 (5 bases). This CDR3 comprises 14 residues. Per the germline V gene, CDR1 is SQVTM and CDR2 is ANQGSEA. Trimming took 4 bases from V and 8 from J, leaving 20 bases between them. CDR3 amino acids: CSVGLPGTRGGYTF. The CDR3 nucleotides are TGCAGCGTTGGCCTACCCGGGACCCGGGGGGGCTACACCTTC.

V is TRBV20-1 and J is TRBJ1-5; tentatively, D is TRBD1 (6 bases). CDR1 is DFQATT, CDR2 SNEGSKA, per germline (reference sequence). The CDR3 length is 16 residues. V was shortened by 1 base and J by 3 bases, with 16 bases between the two germline ends. The CDR3 DNA reads TGCAGTGCTAGAGGTCCGGACAGCTTCCTCAATCAGCCCCAGCATTTT. The encoded protein is CSARGPDSFLNQPQHF.

The chain employs TRBV12-3 or TRBV12-4 and TRBJ2-4, with D maybe TRBD2 (5 bases). The CDR3 contains 15 residues. V shed 5 bases and J shed 1 base, with 12 bases lying between them. The CDR3 sequence: CASSAPPGAKNIQYF. Here the CDR3 DNA reads TGTGCCAGCAGTGCACCGCCGGGGGCCAAAAACATTCAGTACTTC.

The V call is TRBV10-3, the J call TRBJ2-3; the D is unclear. This CDR3 comprises 13 residues. Between the trimmed V and J ends, which lost 8 bases and 0 bases, there was a span of 9 bases. Germline CDR1 ENHRY, CDR2 SYGVKD. The CDR3 DNA sequence: TGTGCCATCTACAGCTCTAGCACAGATACGCAGTATTTT. This translates into CAIYSSSTDTQYF.

This clonotype was counted only a few times. This sequence joins TRBV4-1 and TRBJ1-1, with D unresolved. Trimming stripped 0 bases from V and 9 bases from J, with 17 bases between. The CDR3 has 15 amino acids. Germline V gene lookup returns CDR1 MGHRA and CDR2 YSYEKL. The CDR3 sequence is CASSQESGPQHQAFF. In DNA form, the CDR3 reads TGCGCCAGCAGCCAAGAGTCCGGACCACAACACCAAGCTTTCTTT.

The J gene is TRBJ1-2, the V gene TRBV29-1; possible D gene TRBD1, 6 bases. The CDR3 has 13 amino acids. Between the trimmed V and J ends, which lost 7 bases and 4 bases, there was a span of 16 bases. From germline, CDR1 is SQVTM and CDR2 ANQGSEA. CDR3 bases: TGCAGCGCAGAAGGAGGCAGGGGCTATGGCTACACCTTC. Translation: CSAEGGRGYGYTF.

This chain connects TRBV9 to TRBJ2-7; 7 nucleotides align to TRBD1. The end of the DNA is better explained by TRBJ2-5, so the J call may be wrong. Per the germline V gene, CDR1 is SGDLS and CDR2 is YYNGEE. The CDR3 length is 14 residues. The CDR3 DNA reads as TGTGCCAGCAGCGTAGAGACAGGGAGTGAGACCCAGTACTTC. Translated, it gives CASSVETGSETQYF.

The rearrangement joins TRBV28 to TRBJ1-2; D is unresolved. Between the trimmed V and J ends, which lost 3 bases and 4 bases, there was a span of 9 bases. This CDR3 region has 13 residues. In germline, CDR1 is MDHEN, CDR2 SYDVKM. As DNA, the CDR3 is TGTGCCAGCAGTTTCTCGGCTGCCTATGGCTACACCTTC. This encodes CASSFSAAYGYTF.

The rearrangement links TRBV25-1 to TRBJ2-3; perhaps TRBD2 as D (5 bases). The V and J ends lost 5 bases and 1 base respectively, with 13 bases between them. The CDR3 is 15 amino acids. Germline assignment: CDR1 MGHDK and CDR2 SYGVNS. CDR3 in amino acids: CASSPWAEGTDTQYF. The CDR3 DNA is TGTGCCAGCAGTCCCTGGGCGGAGGGCACAGATACGCAGTATTTT. Drawing the rest from reference TRBV25-1 and TRBJ2-3, the complete variable domain is EADIYQTPRYLVIGTGKKITLECSQTMGHDKMYWYQQDPGMELHLIHYSYGVNSTEKGDLSSESTVSRIRTEHFPLTLESARPSHTSQYLCASSPWAEGTDTQYFGPGTRLTVL.

The chain is built from TRBV20-1 and TRBJ2-1; 8 nucleotides match TRBD2. The junction had 3 bases not matched to a gene; V was cut back by 3 bases and J by 5 bases. The CDR3 is made up of 13 amino acids. Germline CDR1 is DFQATT and CDR2 is SNEGSKA (reference sequence). CDR3 protein: CSASGRADNEQFF. CDR3 nucleotides: TGCAGTGCTAGCGGGAGGGCCGACAATGAGCAGTTCTTC.

This clonotype was recorded a few times. This rearrangement joins TRBV20-1 to TRBJ2-3; a possible D gene is TRBD1 (7 bases). Between the trimmed V and J ends, which lost 0 bases and 4 bases, there was a span of 17 bases. Germline V gives CDR1 DFQATT, CDR2 SNEGSKA (reference sequence). The CDR3 covers 16 residues. The CDR3 DNA reads TGCAGTGCTAGAGAGGGGTACAGGGGAGGCCCAGATACGCAGTATTTT. Its translation is CSAREGYRGGPDTQYF.

V usage is TRBV2 and J usage is TRBJ1-1, with a tentative D call TRBD1 (5 bases). CDR3 length equals 13 residues. Germline assignment: CDR1 SNHLY and CDR2 FYNNEI. Between the trimmed V and J ends, which lost 8 bases and 4 bases, there was a span of 14 bases. The CDR3 coding sequence is TGTGCCAGCCACCTTGGGGCGCGCACTGAAGCTTTCTTT. Amino acid sequence: CASHLGARTEAFF.

The chain uses TRBV19 and TRBJ2-1, with 10 positions matching TRBD2. The CDR3 loop spans 13 amino acids. Germline CDR1 LNHDA, CDR2 SQIVND (reference sequence). J lost 3 bases, V lost 9 bases, and 2 bases had no gene match. CDR3 loop: CASTSGDYNEQFF. The CDR3, as DNA: TGTGCCAGCACTAGCGGGGACTACAATGAGCAGTTCTTC. Full variable domain (rest looked up from reference TRBV19 and TRBJ2-1): DGGITQSPKYLFRKEGQNVTLSCEQNLNHDAMYWYRQDPGQGLRLIYYSQIVNDFQKGDIAEGYSVSREKKESFPLTVTSAQKNPTAFYLCASTSGDYNEQFFGPGTRLTVL.

The gene calls are TRBV3-1 and TRBJ2-4, with D hard to call. The end of the DNA fits TRBJ2-7 better, so the J call may be wrong. The CDR3 consists of 13 residues. In germline, CDR1 is LGHDT, CDR2 YNNKEL (reference sequence). CDR3 loop: CASSLDPANEQYF. In DNA form, the CDR3 reads TGTGCCAGCAGCCTGGACCCCGCGAACGAGCAGTACTTC.

The J gene is TRBJ2-3, the V gene TRBV10-3; 11 bases line up with TRBD2. There are 16 residues in the CDR3. Trimming removed 3 bases from V and 5 bases from J; junction bases left unmatched: 7. CDR1 and CDR2 (germline): ENHRY, SYGVKD. The CDR3 loop reads CAISDQLAGVLDTQYF. As DNA, the CDR3 is TGTGCCATCAGTGATCAACTAGCGGGGGTGTTAGATACGCAGTATTTT.

The chain couples TRBV27 to TRBJ2-1; D gene unclear. The J call may be in error: the DNA end matches TRBJ2-7 better. This CDR3 has 12 residues. Germline V gene lookup returns CDR1 MNHEY and CDR2 SMNVEV (reference sequence). This CDR3 is CASSGSYNEQYF. The CDR3, as DNA: TGTGCCAGCAGCGGCTCCTACAATGAGCAGTACTTC.

This clonotype was picked up a small number of times. This chain links TRBV20-1 with TRBJ2-7; 11 bases agree with TRBD1. CDR1 is DFQATT and CDR2 is SNEGSKA in the germline V gene (reference sequence). The CDR3 has 15 amino acids. V lost 6 bases to trimming and J lost 4 bases; unmatched junction nucleotides: 11. In nucleotides, the CDR3 is TGCAGTGCCACCTCTGGACAGGGGGCCTCGTACGAGCAGTACTTC. Its protein product is CSATSGQGASYEQYF.

The rearrangement joins TRBV4-1 to TRBJ2-3; 8 positions agree with TRBD2. Per germline, CDR1 MGHRA and CDR2 YSYEKL. The ends lost 7 bases at V and 4 bases at J; junction bases unmatched: 13. This CDR3 contains 16 residues. CDR3 sequence (DNA): TGCGCCAGCAACCATCCAGGGCGGGGGGTCCCAGATACGCAGTATTTT. Translating it yields CASNHPGRGVPDTQYF.

This clonotype was found a few times. This could be a read error, since a much larger clone is one nucleotide away. This chain links TRBV7-2 with TRBJ2-1, with unresolved D. The assigned J gene may be wrong: the sequence end matches TRBJ2-7 better. The CDR3 runs 13 residues. Germline-derived CDR1 and CDR2 are SGHTA and FQGNSA. CDR3 in amino acids: CASSLRPYNEQYF. CDR3 in DNA: TGTGCCAGCAGCTTAAGGCCTTACAATGAGCAGTACTTC.

V usage is TRBV5-1 and J usage is TRBJ2-4; no firm D call. The DNA end is more similar to TRBJ2-7, so the J call may be wrong. The germline V gene encodes CDR1 SGHRS and CDR2 YFSETQ. The CDR3 length is 13 residues. The CDR3 bases are TGCGCCAGCAGCTTTATGCCTTTGGACGAGCAGTACTTC. It translates to CASSFMPLDEQYF.

The V and J genes are TRBV7-2 and TRBJ2-4, with 8 bases identical to TRBD2. Germline loops: CDR1 SGHTA, CDR2 FQGNSA. Unmatched junction bases numbered 6, after V lost 5 bases and J lost 0 bases. There are 16 residues in the CDR3. The CDR3 is CASSLTSDLAKNIQYF. The CDR3 DNA is TGTGCCAGCAGCCTGACTAGCGATCTAGCCAAAAACATTCAGTACTTC.

The V and J genes are TRBV5-1 and TRBJ2-7, with no clear D. The CDR3 spans 14 residues. From germline, CDR1 is SGHRS and CDR2 YFSETQ. The V gene lost 0 bases and the J gene lost 1 base, with 8 bases spanning the gap. The CDR3: CASSLAVFSYEQYF. The DNA of the CDR3 is TGCGCCAGCAGCTTGGCTGTCTTTTCCTACGAGCAGTACTTC.